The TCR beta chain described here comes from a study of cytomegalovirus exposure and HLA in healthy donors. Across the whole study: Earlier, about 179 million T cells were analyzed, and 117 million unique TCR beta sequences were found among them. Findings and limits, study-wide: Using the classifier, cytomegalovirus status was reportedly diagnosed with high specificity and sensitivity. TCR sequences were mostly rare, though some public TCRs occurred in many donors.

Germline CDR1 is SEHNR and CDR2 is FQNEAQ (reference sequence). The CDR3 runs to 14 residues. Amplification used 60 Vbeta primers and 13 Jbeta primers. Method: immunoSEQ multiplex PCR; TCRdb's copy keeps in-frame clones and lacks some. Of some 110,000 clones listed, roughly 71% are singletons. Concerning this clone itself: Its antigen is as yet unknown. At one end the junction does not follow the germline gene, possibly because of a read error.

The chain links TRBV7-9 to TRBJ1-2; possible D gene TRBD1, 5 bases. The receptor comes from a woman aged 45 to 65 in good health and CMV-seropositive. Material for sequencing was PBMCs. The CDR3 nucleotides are TGTTCCAGCAGCTTAGTCCGGGACTCCTATGGCTACACCTTC. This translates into CSSSLVRDSYGYTF.